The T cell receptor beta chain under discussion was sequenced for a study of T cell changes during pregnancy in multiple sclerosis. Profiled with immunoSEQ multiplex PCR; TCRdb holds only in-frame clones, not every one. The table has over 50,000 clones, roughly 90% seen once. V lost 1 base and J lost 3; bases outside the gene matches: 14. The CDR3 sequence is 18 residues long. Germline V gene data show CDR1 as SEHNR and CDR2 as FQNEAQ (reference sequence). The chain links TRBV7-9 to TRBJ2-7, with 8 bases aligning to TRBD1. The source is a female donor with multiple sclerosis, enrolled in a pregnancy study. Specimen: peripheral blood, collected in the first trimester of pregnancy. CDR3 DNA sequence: TGTGCCAGCAGCTTAGAGGGGGTGGGGGACAGGAGCCTCTACGAGCAGTACTTC. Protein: CASSLEGVGDRSLYEQYF.